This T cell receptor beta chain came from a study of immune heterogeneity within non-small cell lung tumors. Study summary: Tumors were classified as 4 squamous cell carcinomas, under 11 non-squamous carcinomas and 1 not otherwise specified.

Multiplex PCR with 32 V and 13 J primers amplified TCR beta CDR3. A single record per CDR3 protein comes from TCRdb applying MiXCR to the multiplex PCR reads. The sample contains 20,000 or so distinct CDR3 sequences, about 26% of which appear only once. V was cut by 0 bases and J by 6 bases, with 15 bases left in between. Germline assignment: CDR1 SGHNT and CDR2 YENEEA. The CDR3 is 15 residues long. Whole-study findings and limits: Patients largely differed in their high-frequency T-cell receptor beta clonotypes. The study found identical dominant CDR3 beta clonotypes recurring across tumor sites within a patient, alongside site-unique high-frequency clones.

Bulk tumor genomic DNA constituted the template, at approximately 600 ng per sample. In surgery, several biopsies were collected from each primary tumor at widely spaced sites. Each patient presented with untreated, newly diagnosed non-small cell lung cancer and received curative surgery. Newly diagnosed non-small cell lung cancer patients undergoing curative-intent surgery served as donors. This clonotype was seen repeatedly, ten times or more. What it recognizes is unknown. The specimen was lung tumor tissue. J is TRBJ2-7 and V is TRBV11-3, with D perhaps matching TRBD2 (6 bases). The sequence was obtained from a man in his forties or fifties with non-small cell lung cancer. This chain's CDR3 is CASSLERQGGGEQYF. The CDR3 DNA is TGTGCCAGCAGCTTAGAAAGGCAGGGAGGAGGCGAGCAGTACTTC.